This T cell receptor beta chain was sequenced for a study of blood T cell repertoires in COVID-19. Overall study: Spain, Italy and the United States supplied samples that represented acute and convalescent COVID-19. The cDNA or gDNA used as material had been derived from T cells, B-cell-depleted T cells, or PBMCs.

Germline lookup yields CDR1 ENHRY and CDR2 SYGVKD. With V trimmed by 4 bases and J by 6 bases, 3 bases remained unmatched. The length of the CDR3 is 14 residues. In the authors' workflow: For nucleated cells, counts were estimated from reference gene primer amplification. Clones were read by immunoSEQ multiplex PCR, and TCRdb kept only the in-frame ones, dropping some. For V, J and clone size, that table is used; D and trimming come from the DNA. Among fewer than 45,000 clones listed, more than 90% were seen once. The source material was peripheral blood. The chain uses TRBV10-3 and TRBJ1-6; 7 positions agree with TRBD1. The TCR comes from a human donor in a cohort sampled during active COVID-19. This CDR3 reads CAISAGQFNSPLHF. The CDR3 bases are TGTGCCATCAGTGCGGGACAGTTTAATTCACCCCTCCACTTT.